Shown below are 29 T cell receptor beta chains from a single sample sequenced in a study of blood T cells in healthy people across ages. A J-beta primer mix and a sample-barcoded 5' primer were used in a second PCR of roughly 6 to 11 cycles. TCRdb used MiXCR to reprocess the 5' RACE reads, holding one entry per CDR3 protein. The table lists around 1,800,000 distinct CDR3 sequences, about two fifths of them singletons. Source material: blood. These receptors all stem from a human donor in good health.

This clonotype was counted once. The DNA for the CDR3 is TGTGCCAGTTGGGGACAGGGGCCGCTTGGCTACACCTTC. As protein: CASWGQGPLGYTF. This rearrangement joins TRBV12-3 or TRBV12-4 to TRBJ1-2; 10 nucleotides agree with TRBD1. J gave up 7 bases and V 9 bases, and 8 bases lay outside the gene matches. The CDR3 consists of 13 residues.

This chain links TRBV7-3 with TRBJ2-1; D gene unclear. Trimming shortened V by 5 bases and J by 3 bases, and 8 bases separated the two germline ends. Germline CDR1 is SGHTA and CDR2 is FQGTGA. The CDR3 sequence is 13 residues long. CDR3 DNA sequence: TGTGCCAGCAGCCAACAAAGCTACAATGAGCAGTTCTTC. This translates into CASSQQSYNEQFF.

This chain links TRBV9 with TRBJ2-1; TRBD1 matches 10 bases. CDR1 and CDR2 (germline): SGDLS, YYNGEE. The CDR3 runs to 18 residues. With 6 bases clipped from V and 0 bases from J, the junction kept 12 bases outside the gene matches. CDR3 sequence (DNA): TGTGCCAGCACTCTCGGGACAGGGGCTCCGAGCTCCTACAATGAGCAGTTCTTC. Its translation: CASTLGTGAPSSYNEQFF.

The rearrangement joins TRBV6-6 to TRBJ2-6; perhaps TRBD1 as D (6 bases). There are 17 residues in the CDR3. CDR1 is MNHNY, CDR2 SVGAGI, per germline (reference sequence). V was trimmed by 4 bases and J by 0 bases, leaving 13 bases between them. The CDR3 spells CASSWKTGFSGANVLTF. DNA of the CDR3: TGTGCCAGCAGTTGGAAGACAGGTTTCTCTGGGGCCAACGTCCTGACTTTC.

This clonotype was counted only a few times. The V call is TRBV5-1, the J call TRBJ2-3; D may be TRBD1 (6 bases). This CDR3 contains 14 residues. V was shortened by 1 base and J by 2 bases, with 8 bases between the two germline ends. The V gene's germline CDR1 is SGHRS and CDR2 YFSETQ. CDR3: CASSLNRVTDTQYF. The CDR3 nucleotides are TGCGCCAGCAGCTTGAACAGGGTCACAGATACGCAGTATTTT.

This clonotype has a handful of counts. The chain recombines TRBV7-9 with TRBJ2-1; D is possibly TRBD1 (6 bases). The germline V gene encodes CDR1 SEHNR and CDR2 FQNEAQ (reference sequence). The V end was cut by 4 bases, the J end by 2 bases, with 12 bases between. This CDR3 region has 15 residues. CDR3: CASSSAGVAYNEQFF. DNA of the CDR3: TGTGCCAGCAGCTCAGCAGGGGTTGCCTACAATGAGCAGTTCTTC.

The chain couples TRBV5-6 to TRBJ2-2; D might be TRBD2 (5 bases). Trimming stripped 5 bases from V and 4 bases from J, with 15 bases between. The CDR3 contains 15 residues. Germline V gives CDR1 SGHDT, CDR2 YYEEEE. The CDR3 spells CASRAGIFSTGELFF. CDR3 sequence (DNA): TGTGCCAGCAGGGCCGGGATATTCAGCACCGGGGAGCTGTTTTTT.

This clonotype was counted only a few times. The chain combines TRBV20-1 with TRBJ2-7; D unclear. Germline CDR1 is DFQATT and CDR2 is SNEGSKA (reference sequence). The V end was cut by 6 bases, the J end by 0 bases, with 15 bases between. The CDR3 length is 14 residues. The CDR3: CSARSRRSSYEQYF. CDR3 sequence (DNA): TGCAGTGCCAGAAGCCGTCGAAGCTCCTACGAGCAGTACTTC.

This clonotype was counted only a few times. The rearrangement joins TRBV12-3 or TRBV12-4 to TRBJ1-5, with D perhaps matching TRBD1 (6 bases). Trimming left V 6 bases short and J 2 bases short, with 17 bases between. The CDR3 spans 16 residues. The CDR3 nucleotides read TGTGCCAGCAGCACTCTACAGGGAGGTGGCAATCAGCCCCAGCATTTT. This gives the protein CASSTLQGGGNQPQHF.

The rearrangement links TRBV28 to TRBJ1-2, with no clear D. V lost 3 bases and J 2 bases, leaving 13 bases between the germline ends. This CDR3 region has 15 residues. Germline-derived CDR1 and CDR2 are MDHEN and SYDVKM. The CDR3 region is CASSFRSQVNYGYTF. The CDR3 DNA reads as TGTGCCAGCAGTTTTAGATCACAAGTAAACTATGGCTACACCTTC.

This clonotype was detected only a few times. The chain employs TRBV5-1 and TRBJ2-1, with 8 bases lining up with TRBD1. The CDR3 loop spans 15 amino acids. With V trimmed by 5 bases and J by 8 bases, 12 bases remained unmatched. Germline CDR1 reads SGHRS; CDR2 reads YFSETQ. The CDR3 DNA reads TGCGCCAGCAGAGTCACGGGACAGGTTTCGGATGAGCAGTTCTTC. It codes for CASRVTGQVSDEQFF.

This clonotype was seen repeatedly, ten times or more. This chain joins TRBV7-2 and TRBJ1-2, with D unclear. Germline V gives CDR1 SGHTA, CDR2 FQGNSA. The ends were cut back, 4 bases at V and 3 bases at J, with 9 bases in the middle. The CDR3 runs 13 residues. The CDR3 spells CASSSESDYGYTF. CDR3 DNA: TGTGCCAGCAGCTCGGAGTCAGACTATGGCTACACCTTC. Drawing the rest from reference TRBV7-2 and TRBJ1-2, the complete variable domain is GAGVSQSPSNKVTEKGKDVELRCDPISGHTALYWYRQSLGQGLEFLIYFQGNSAPDKSGLPSDRFSAERTGGSVSTLTIQRTQQEDSAVYLCASSSESDYGYTFGSGTRLTVV.

The chain recombines TRBV20-1 with TRBJ1-4, with a weak D call TRBD1 (5 bases). There are 11 residues in the CDR3. V was cut by 6 bases and J by 8 bases, with 10 bases left in between. The V gene's germline CDR1 is DFQATT and CDR2 SNEGSKA (reference sequence). The CDR3 spells CSAQAGEKLFF. CDR3 coding DNA: TGCAGTGCACAGGCGGGGGAAAAACTGTTTTTT.

The DNA of the CDR3 is TGTGCCACCAGCAGTAATATAGGCTACGAGCAGTACTTC. Encoded protein: CATSSNIGYEQYF. The V gene is TRBV15, the J gene TRBJ2-7; D remains ambiguous. The CDR3 is made up of 13 amino acids. Germline values: CDR1 LNHNV, CDR2 YYDKDF (reference sequence). V was clipped by 3 bases and J by 3 bases, with 9 bases between them.

The chain uses TRBV6-6 and TRBJ2-1; D is ambiguous. Germline V CDR1 and CDR2: MNHNY, SVGAGI (reference sequence). This CDR3 comprises 14 residues. V was trimmed by 0 bases and J by 5 bases, leaving 8 bases between them. The CDR3 region has the DNA TGTGCCAGCAGTTACTCGGCCGGAAACAATGAGCAGTTCTTC. This translates into CASSYSAGNNEQFF.

The chain joins TRBV4-3 to TRBJ2-5; TRBD1 agrees at 7 bases. This CDR3 contains 14 residues. With V trimmed by 3 bases and J by 4 bases, 5 bases remained unmatched. Germline CDR1 is LGHNA and CDR2 is YSLEER. The CDR3 protein is CASSHDRAGETQYF. CDR3 bases: TGCGCCAGCAGCCATGACAGGGCAGGAGAGACCCAGTACTTC.

The rearrangement joins TRBV29-1 to TRBJ1-2; D may be TRBD1 (6 bases). The germline V gene encodes CDR1 SQVTM and CDR2 ANQGSEA. CDR3 length: 12 residues. The V end lost 4 bases, the J end lost 4 bases, and 10 bases lay between the germline ends. The CDR3 reads CSVVRGLYGYTF. The CDR3 DNA is TGCAGCGTTGTCCGGGGGCTCTATGGCTACACCTTC.

The gene calls are TRBV20-1 and TRBJ2-7; D call uncertain. The germline V gene has CDR1 DFQATT and CDR2 SNEGSKA (reference sequence). This CDR3 is built from 10 residues. The germline V and J ends were trimmed by 6 bases and 6 bases, with 9 bases remaining between them. CDR3 loop: CSAERREQYF. DNA for the CDR3: TGCAGTGCGGAGAGGCGCGAGCAGTACTTC.

V and J are TRBV6-6 and TRBJ2-7, with 10 bases aligning to TRBD2. This CDR3 comprises 16 residues. Trimming took 2 bases from V and 0 from J; bases not matched to a gene: 4. Germline V CDR1 and CDR2: MNHNY, SVGAGI (reference sequence). CDR3 sequence: CASSYIAGGRSYEQYF. In DNA form, the CDR3 reads TGTGCCAGCAGTTACATAGCGGGGGGCCGCTCCTACGAGCAGTACTTC.

V gene TRBV7-3 combines with J gene TRBJ2-3; D unresolved. CDR1 is SGHTA, CDR2 FQGTGA, per germline. The CDR3 has 15 amino acids. Trimming took 1 base from V and 2 from J, leaving 10 bases between them. The CDR3 here is CASSLSITYTDTQYF. In nucleotides, the CDR3 is TGTGCCAGCAGCTTAAGCATTACCTACACAGATACGCAGTATTTT. The whole variable domain, remainder taken from reference TRBV7-3 and TRBJ2-3, is GAGVSQTPSNKVTEKGKYVELRCDPISGHTALYWYRQSLGQGPEFLIYFQGTGAADDSGLPNDRFFAVRPEGSVSTLKIQRTERGDSAVYLCASSLSITYTDTQYFGPGTRLTVL.

V is TRBV9 and J is TRBJ1-2; TRBD1 might be the D (6 bases). This CDR3 is built from 13 residues. Trimming took 4 bases from V and 4 from J, leaving 11 bases between them. From germline, CDR1 is SGDLS and CDR2 YYNGEE. The CDR3 DNA is TGTGCCAGCAGCCCCTACAGGGCCTATGGCTACACCTTC. It translates to CASSPYRAYGYTF. The whole variable domain, remainder taken from reference TRBV9 and TRBJ1-2, is DSGVTQTPKHLITATGQRVTLRCSPRSGDLSVYWYQQSLDQGLQFLIQYYNGEERAKGNILERFSAQQFPDLHSELNLSSLELGDSALYFCASSPYRAYGYTFGSGTRLTVV.

The rearrangement links TRBV4-1 to TRBJ1-2, with 8 bases that match TRBD1. Looked up from germline, CDR1 is MGHRA and CDR2 is YSYEKL. This CDR3 has 14 residues. V lost 3 bases, J lost 4 bases, and 4 bases stayed unmatched. CDR3 protein: CASSQSTGGYGYTF. The CDR3 region has the DNA TGCGCCAGCAGCCAGTCCACAGGGGGCTATGGCTACACCTTC.

The V call is TRBV4-3, the J call TRBJ1-2; D gene unclear. Germline CDR1 LGHNA, CDR2 YSLEER. There are 15 residues in the CDR3. Trimming removed 0 bases at V and 7 bases at J, with 15 bases between. The chain's CDR3 is CASSQESFTAGGYTF. The CDR3 coding sequence is TGCGCCAGCAGCCAAGAATCCTTCACGGCAGGTGGCTACACCTTC.

This clonotype has a handful of counts. The chain employs TRBV3-1 and TRBJ2-5; possibly TRBD2 for D (6 bases). The CDR3 sequence is 15 residues long. The germline V gene has CDR1 LGHDT and CDR2 YNNKEL (reference sequence). V lost 1 base, J lost 5 bases, and 14 bases lay in between. CDR3 loop: CASSQGGGYMETQYF. The CDR3 region has the DNA TGTGCCAGCAGCCAAGGTGGGGGGTATATGGAGACCCAGTACTTC.

A remark on this clonotype: This may stem from a read error, because a much larger clone lies one nucleotide away. The chain uses TRBV4-1 and TRBJ2-4; D is ambiguous. The end of the DNA is better explained by TRBJ2-7, so the J call may be wrong. CDR1 and CDR2 from the germline V gene are MGHRA and YSYEKL. This CDR3 comprises 15 residues. CDR3 sequence reads: CASCQVVYESYEQYF. The CDR3 DNA is TGCGCCAGCTGCCAAGTAGTCTACGAGTCCTACGAGCAGTACTTC.

The table lists this clonotype with a few counts. The V call is TRBV4-1, the J call TRBJ1-2; no clear D gene. Trimming pared 7 bases from V and 4 bases from J, leaving 13 bases between. This CDR3 contains 13 residues. The germline gives CDR1 MGHRA, CDR2 YSYEKL. The CDR3 coding sequence is TGCGCCAGCACCGGAGGGAGTGGCTATGGCTACACCTTC. Translation: CASTGGSGYGYTF.

This chain joins TRBV25-1 and TRBJ2-5; D gene uncertain. Germline assignment: CDR1 MGHDK and CDR2 SYGVNS. This CDR3 comprises 14 residues. Trimming took off 2 bases at V and 4 bases at J, with 11 bases between the two ends. The CDR3 reads CASSERTQRETQYF. Written as DNA, the CDR3 is TGTGCCAGCAGTGAAAGGACCCAGCGAGAGACCCAGTACTTC.

This clonotype was counted a few times. The chain links TRBV29-1 to TRBJ2-3; 7 bases fit TRBD2. Germline trimming cut 6 bases from V and 2 bases from J; bases unmatched to any gene: 17. The CDR3 is made up of 17 amino acids. Germline V gene sequence: CDR1 SQVTM, CDR2 ANQGSEA. Here the CDR3 reads CSVGGGSRAGATDTQYF. CDR3 in DNA: TGCAGCGTCGGTGGCGGCTCTCGGGCGGGAGCCACAGATACGCAGTATTTT.

The chain employs TRBV7-8 and TRBJ1-1; TRBD1 aligns across 9 bases. The CDR3 sequence is 15 residues long. V lost 5 bases, J lost 1 base, and 5 bases stayed unmatched. Germline V gives CDR1 SGHVS, CDR2 FQNEAQ. CDR3 in DNA: TGTGCCAGCAGCCGACACAGGGGGCAGAACACTGAAGCTTTCTTT. Amino acid sequence: CASSRHRGQNTEAFF.